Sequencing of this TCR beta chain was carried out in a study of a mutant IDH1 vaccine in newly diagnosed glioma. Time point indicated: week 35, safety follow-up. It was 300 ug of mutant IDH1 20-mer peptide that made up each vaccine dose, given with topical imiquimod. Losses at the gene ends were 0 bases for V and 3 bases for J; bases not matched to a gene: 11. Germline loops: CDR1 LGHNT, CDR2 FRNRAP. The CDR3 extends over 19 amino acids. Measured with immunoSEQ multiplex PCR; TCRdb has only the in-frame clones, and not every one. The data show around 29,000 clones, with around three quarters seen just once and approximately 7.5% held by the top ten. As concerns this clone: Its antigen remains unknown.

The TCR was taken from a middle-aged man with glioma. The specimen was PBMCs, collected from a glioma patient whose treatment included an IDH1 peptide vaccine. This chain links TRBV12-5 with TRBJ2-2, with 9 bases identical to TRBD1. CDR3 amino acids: CASGLVPLETGGYTGELFF. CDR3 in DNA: TGTGCTAGTGGTTTGGTCCCCCTAGAGACAGGGGGTTACACCGGGGAGCTGTTTTTT.